The 23 T cell receptor beta chains listed next were all sequenced from one sample in a study of CD8 T cells in ankylosing spondylitis. TCRdb fed the 5' RACE reads into MiXCR, producing one record per CDR3 protein. This table holds 150,000 to 200,000 distinct CDR3 sequences, about 17% found once. The sample was blood, either unsorted or a sorted T cell fraction (not recorded which). The receptors stem from a male donor with ankylosing spondylitis or in good health (not recorded which).

This clonotype was seen a few times. The genes are TRBV2 and TRBJ2-4; 7 nucleotides match TRBD2. Germline V CDR1 and CDR2: SNHLY, FYNNEI. CDR3 length equals 15 residues. V trimming: 6 bases; J trimming: 0 bases; junction bases outside the gene matches: 5. The CDR3 loop reads CASSPRGVAKNIQYF. CDR3 bases: TGTGCCAGCAGCCCCCGGGGGGTAGCCAAAAACATTCAGTACTTC.

This clonotype was seen only a few times. CDR3 residues: CASPGNYGYTF. CDR3 coding DNA: TGTGCCAGCCCGGGGAACTATGGCTACACCTTC. The V call is TRBV12-3 or TRBV12-4, the J call TRBJ1-2; D gene unclear. There are 11 residues in the CDR3. V lost 8 bases and J 2 bases, leaving 6 bases between the germline ends.

Ten or more counts support this clonotype. V usage is TRBV12-3 or TRBV12-4 and J usage is TRBJ2-1; 7 bases line up with TRBD1. The J segment lost 6 bases and the V segment lost 5 bases, leaving 4 bases of the junction unmatched. The CDR3 sequence is 13 residues long. This chain's CDR3 is CASSVDRVNEQFF. CDR3 nucleotide sequence: TGTGCCAGCAGTGTCGACAGGGTCAATGAGCAGTTCTTC.

The chain combines TRBV20-1 with TRBJ2-1; 8 nucleotides agree with TRBD2. Germline V lookup: CDR1 DFQATT, CDR2 SNEGSKA (reference sequence). This CDR3 has 17 amino acids. V gave up 4 bases and J gave up 0 bases; unmatched junction bases: 11. The CDR3 reads CSAILAARTSSYNEQFF. In nucleotides, the CDR3 is TGCAGTGCTATACTAGCGGCCCGAACGAGCTCCTACAATGAGCAGTTCTTC.

In its sample, this clonotype was seen many times. V usage is TRBV20-1 and J usage is TRBJ2-7; D uncertain. Germline assignment: CDR1 DFQATT and CDR2 SNEGSKA (reference sequence). V lost 0 bases to trimming and J lost 6 bases, with 9 bases between them. The CDR3 totals 12 residues. CDR3 residues: CSARDPEAEQYF. The CDR3 DNA follows: TGCAGTGCTAGAGATCCCGAAGCCGAGCAGTACTTC.

The chain links TRBV18 to TRBJ2-2; possibly TRBD2 for D (5 bases). V dropped 4 bases and J dropped 0 bases, with 9 bases sitting between them. The CDR3 has 15 amino acids. The germline V gene has CDR1 KGHSH and CDR2 LQKENI. CDR3: CASSRELANTGELFF. In nucleotides, the CDR3 is TGTGCCAGCTCACGGGAGCTCGCGAACACCGGGGAGCTGTTTTTT.

The CDR3 sequence: CASSFTASVTGELFF. The CDR3 nucleotides are TGCGCCAGCAGCTTTACTGCTAGCGTCACCGGGGAGCTGTTTTTT. V gene TRBV5-1 combines with J gene TRBJ2-2, with a tentative D call TRBD2 (6 bases). The CDR3 runs to 15 residues. V lost 2 bases, J lost 4 bases, and 12 bases lay in between. Germline loops: CDR1 SGHRS, CDR2 YFSETQ.

The V and J genes are TRBV7-3 and TRBJ2-2, with a weak D call TRBD2 (6 bases). CDR3 length: 14 amino acids. Germline CDR1 reads SGHTA; CDR2 reads FQGTGA. V lost 6 bases, J lost 5 bases, and 13 bases lay in between. The CDR3 loop is CASRTPGGTGELFF. The CDR3 region has the DNA TGTGCCAGCAGGACCCCCGGAGGGACCGGGGAGCTGTTTTTT.

The chain has TRBV9 and TRBJ2-7; possible D gene TRBD2, 6 bases. This CDR3 spans 15 amino acids. The V end lost 0 bases, the J end lost 6 bases, and 16 bases lay between the germline ends. CDR1 and CDR2 from the germline V gene are SGDLS and YYNGEE. As DNA, the CDR3 is TGTGCCAGCAGCGTAGGAGGAGCGGGCCGGGGCGAGCAGTACTTC. Its translation is CASSVGGAGRGEQYF.

This clonotype was observed at least ten times. The CDR3 DNA reads TGTGCCAGCAGCTTAGTAAGACTAGCGGGAGTAAGTGAGCAGTTCTTC. Its protein product is CASSLVRLAGVSEQFF. The J gene is TRBJ2-1, the V gene TRBV11-2, with 12 bases identical to TRBD2. Germline CDR1 and CDR2: SGHAT and FQNNGV. Trimming at V came to 1 base and at J to 9 bases, leaving 7 bases not matched to a gene. The CDR3 totals 16 residues.

This clonotype showed up many times. CDR3 amino acids: CASSPRDSLAKNIQYF. CDR3 DNA: TGTGCCAGCAGCCCCCGGGACAGCCTAGCCAAAAACATTCAGTACTTC. This rearrangement joins TRBV7-8 to TRBJ2-4, with 7 bases identical to TRBD1. Germline-derived CDR1 and CDR2 are SGHVS and FQNEAQ. V shed 5 bases, J shed 0 bases, and the junction held 7 bases outside the gene matches. The CDR3 runs 16 residues.

This clonotype was detected a few times. The chain has TRBV7-2 and TRBJ2-2; D remains ambiguous. The CDR3 contains 14 residues. Germline CDR1 is SGHTA and CDR2 is FQGNSA. V lost 1 base and J 5 bases, leaving 8 bases between the germline ends. The DNA for the CDR3 is TGTGCCAGCAGCTTAGGAAGCCCTACCGGGGAGCTGTTTTTT. This encodes CASSLGSPTGELFF. Filled out from reference TRBV7-2 and TRBJ2-2, the complete variable domain reads GAGVSQSPSNKVTEKGKDVELRCDPISGHTALYWYRQSLGQGLEFLIYFQGNSAPDKSGLPSDRFSAERTGGSVSTLTIQRTQQEDSAVYLCASSLGSPTGELFFGEGSRLTVL.

This clonotype was counted ten times or more. The CDR3 protein is CASSIGTSGSFYEQFF. CDR3 coding DNA: TGTGCCAGCAGCATAGGGACTAGCGGGAGTTTTTATGAGCAGTTCTTC. This sequence joins TRBV9 and TRBJ2-1; TRBD2 agrees at 14 bases. The CDR3 contains 16 residues. The ends lost 4 bases at V and 8 bases at J; junction bases unmatched: 8. Germline lookup yields CDR1 SGDLS and CDR2 YYNGEE.

This clonotype was observed at least ten times. The chain carries TRBV20-1 and TRBJ2-2, with a tentative D call TRBD2 (6 bases). V lost 4 bases to trimming and J lost 4 bases, with 13 bases between them. This CDR3 spans 14 amino acids. From germline, CDR1 is DFQATT and CDR2 SNEGSKA (reference sequence). The CDR3 region has the DNA TGCAGTGCTACCCCGGGACTTATCACCGGGGAGCTGTTTTTT. Translated, it gives CSATPGLITGELFF.

This clonotype was seen more than once but under ten times. The chain couples TRBV28 to TRBJ1-1; the D is unclear. This CDR3 contains 12 residues. Trimming removed 7 bases at V and 1 base at J, with 7 bases between. Germline CDR1 is MDHEN and CDR2 is SYDVKM. The CDR3 region is CASTERNTEAFF. DNA for the CDR3: TGTGCCAGCACAGAGAGGAACACTGAAGCTTTCTTT. The full variable domain, rest sourced from reference TRBV28 and TRBJ1-1, is DVKVTQSSRYLVKRTGEKVFLECVQDMDHENMFWYRQDPGLGLRLIYFSYDVKMKEKGDIPEGYSVSREKKERFSLILESASTNQTSMYLCASTERNTEAFFGQGTRLTVV.

The chain has TRBV28 and TRBJ2-3; possible D gene TRBD2, 5 bases. Germline CDR1 MDHEN, CDR2 SYDVKM. Trimming removed 3 bases from V and 6 bases from J, with 10 bases in between. This CDR3 is built from 13 residues. DNA of the CDR3: TGTGCCAGCAGTTTCGGCGGGTCGGATACGCAGTATTTT. As protein: CASSFGGSDTQYF.

V and J are TRBV29-1 and TRBJ2-5, with D possibly matching TRBD2 (6 bases). CDR3 length equals 16 residues. CDR1 is SQVTM and CDR2 is ANQGSEA in the germline V gene. The V and J ends lost 3 bases and 2 bases respectively, with 19 bases between them. CDR3 sequence (DNA): TGCAGCGTTGAGTTGGCGGGAAGGGGTGGGCAAGAGACCCAGTACTTC. It yields the protein CSVELAGRGGQETQYF.

The rearrangement links TRBV10-3 to TRBJ2-1, with 15 bases identical to TRBD2. Germline V gives CDR1 ENHRY, CDR2 SYGVKD. CDR3 length: 17 amino acids. Trimming at V came to 4 bases and at J to 9 bases, leaving 10 bases not matched to a gene. The CDR3 coding sequence is TGTGCCATCAGTGGAGGACTAGCGGGAGGGCCGGCGATTGAGCAGTTCTTC. This encodes CAISGGLAGGPAIEQFF.

This clonotype was counted at least ten times. This chain uses TRBV20-1 with TRBJ2-3, with D possibly TRBD1 on 5 matching bases. Trimming removed 1 base at V and 5 bases at J, with 13 bases between. The CDR3 is 14 amino acids. Per germline, CDR1 DFQATT and CDR2 SNEGSKA (reference sequence). The CDR3 region has the DNA TGCAGTGCTAGAGGGGGCCCACCGGGAGATACGCAGTATTTT. Encoded protein: CSARGGPPGDTQYF.

Many counts were recorded for this clonotype. The chain employs TRBV29-1 and TRBJ1-2, with D possibly TRBD1 on 6 matching bases. Deletions cut 3 bases from V and 7 bases from J, with 24 bases between. Germline V gene sequence: CDR1 SQVTM, CDR2 ANQGSEA. The CDR3 totals 16 residues. The CDR3 DNA sequence: TGCAGCGTTGACGAGTCCCGGGACATTTTAGGGGGTGGCTACACCTTC. Its protein is CSVDESRDILGGGYTF.

The rearrangement links TRBV6-2 or TRBV6-3 to TRBJ1-1; D is unclear. Trimming left V 2 bases short and J 2 bases short, with 9 bases between. The CDR3 totals 14 residues. CDR1 and CDR2 (germline): MNHEY, SVGEGT. CDR3 DNA sequence: TGTGCCAGCAGTTACCTCCAAGGAAACACTGAAGCTTTCTTT. It yields the protein CASSYLQGNTEAFF.

This clonotype was observed a few times. This sequence joins TRBV27 and TRBJ1-1; no definite D call. This CDR3 spans 16 amino acids. Germline CDR1 MNHEY, CDR2 SMNVEV (reference sequence). Trimming pared 1 base from V and 1 base from J, leaving 13 bases between. CDR3 in DNA: TGTGCCAGCAGTTTATTCTCGGGCACCCCGAACACTGAAGCTTTCTTT. Amino acids: CASSLFSGTPNTEAFF.

There are many counts of this clonotype. The gene calls are TRBV5-1 and TRBJ2-7; 10 bases fit TRBD2. The germline CDR1 and CDR2 sequences are SGHRS and YFSETQ. V shed 5 bases, J shed 2 bases, and the junction held 4 bases outside the gene matches. The CDR3 has 14 residues. The DNA of the CDR3 is TGCGCCAGCAGAACTAGCGGGACGACCTACGAGCAGTACTTC. This encodes CASRTSGTTYEQYF.